The next 25 T cell receptor beta chains were all read from a single sample in a study of human T cells and chemical hapten exposure. MiXCR was run by TCRdb on the RACE reads, yielding one entry per CDR3 protein. The table lists under 95,000 distinct CDR3 sequences, about 9% of them singletons. Specified time point: pre-sensitization, week 0. Described treatment: therapeutic diphenylcyclopropenone sensitization with weekly scalp DPC. Material: whole blood, obtained in connection with sensitization to the hapten diphenylcyclopropenone (DPC). All receptors come from a man aged 35-49 years with alopecia areata. Some clones in this sample may be carry-over from other donors' samples.

This clonotype was counted at least ten times. The chain employs TRBV27 and TRBJ1-6; tentative D call: TRBD1 (6 bases). The CDR3 spans 15 residues. The germline V gene encodes CDR1 MNHEY and CDR2 SMNVEV (reference sequence). Deletions cut 3 bases from V and 5 bases from J, with 11 bases between. The CDR3 is CASSFRTADNSPLHF. CDR3 DNA sequence: TGTGCCAGCAGTTTCCGGACAGCCGATAATTCACCCCTCCACTTT.

The rearrangement links TRBV20-1 to TRBJ2-7, with 9 bases lining up with TRBD2. Germline loops: CDR1 DFQATT, CDR2 SNEGSKA (reference sequence). V shed 0 bases and J 3 bases; nucleotides not matched to a gene: 6. There are 15 residues in the CDR3. The CDR3 region is CSARDGGRANYEQYF. The CDR3 nucleotides read TGCAGTGCTAGAGATGGCGGGAGGGCCAACTACGAGCAGTACTTC.

This rearrangement joins TRBV13 to TRBJ2-3; a possible D gene is TRBD2 (5 bases). Germline lookup yields CDR1 PRHDT and CDR2 FYEKMQ (reference sequence). The CDR3 is 14 residues long. V lost 4 bases and J lost 1, with 9 bases in between. In DNA form, the CDR3 reads TGTGCCAGCAGCTCATTACTAGGCACAGATACGCAGTATTTT. Protein: CASSSLLGTDTQYF.

Only a few counts were recorded for this clonotype. The chain has TRBV20-1 and TRBJ2-7; 7 bases are shared with TRBD1. Germline assignment: CDR1 DFQATT and CDR2 SNEGSKA (reference sequence). V lost 6 bases, J lost 4 bases, and 9 bases stayed unmatched. The CDR3 has 13 residues. The CDR3 spells CSAQRDRRYEQYF. The CDR3 DNA sequence: TGCAGTGCCCAAAGGGACAGAAGATACGAGCAGTACTTC.

This clonotype was detected a few times. This chain links TRBV5-3 with TRBJ2-3; D is undetermined. TRBV5-3 is designated an ORF whose function remains uncertain. CDR3 length: 16 residues. V shed 5 bases and J shed 4 bases, with 20 bases lying between them. CDR3 nucleotides: TGTGCCAGAAGATGCGGACGTTCTTTGGCCCCAGATACGCAGTATTTT. It codes for CARRCGRSLAPDTQYF.

This clonotype was recorded at least ten times. V gene TRBV19 combines with J gene TRBJ1-4; TRBD1 matches 9 bases. There are 13 residues in the CDR3. V lost 6 bases to trimming and J lost 5 bases; unmatched junction nucleotides: 1. Germline V gene data show CDR1 as LNHDA and CDR2 as SQIVND (reference sequence). CDR3 residues: CASSGQGNEKLFF. In DNA form, the CDR3 reads TGTGCCAGTAGCGGACAGGGGAATGAAAAACTGTTTTTT.

This rearrangement joins TRBV11-3 to TRBJ2-4; weak D call: TRBD2 (6 bases). V lost 4 bases and J 1 base, leaving 11 bases between the germline ends. The CDR3 has 15 amino acids. From germline, CDR1 is SGHNT and CDR2 YENEEA. The CDR3 DNA sequence: TGTGCCAGCAGCTCCCGGGGGTTGGCCAAAAACATTCAGTACTTC. Translated, it gives CASSSRGLAKNIQYF.

This clonotype was detected only a few times. The rearrangement uses TRBV27 and TRBJ2-7, with D maybe TRBD1 (6 bases). Trimming shortened V by 6 bases and J by 5 bases, and 14 bases separated the two germline ends. CDR3 length: 13 amino acids. The germline CDR1 and CDR2 sequences are MNHEY and SMNVEV (reference sequence). CDR3 sequence (DNA): TGTGCCAGCAGCGGGCCCGGACAGCACGAGCAGTACTTC. Encoded protein: CASSGPGQHEQYF.

This clonotype showed up just a few times. The gene calls are TRBV5-6 and TRBJ2-7; no clear D. Trimming left V 0 bases short and J 3 bases short, with 4 bases between. In germline, CDR1 is SGHDT, CDR2 YYEEEE. The length of the CDR3 is 12 residues. The CDR3 nucleotides read TGTGCCAGCAGCTTGGAGTTCTACGAGCAGTACTTC. It encodes CASSLEFYEQYF.

This clonotype was counted at least ten times. The chain links TRBV4-2 to TRBJ2-7; 14 bases are shared with TRBD2. The germline CDR1 and CDR2 sequences are LGHNA and YNFKEQ. Germline trimming cut 4 bases from V and 7 bases from J; bases unmatched to any gene: 9. The CDR3 runs 16 residues. In DNA form, the CDR3 reads TGTGCCAGCAGCCCCGGGACTAGCGGGAGCCTACGGGAGCAGTACTTC. It translates to CASSPGTSGSLREQYF.

The sample holds many counts of this clonotype. V is TRBV6-5 and J is TRBJ2-3, with 7 bases aligning to TRBD2. CDR1 is MNHEY and CDR2 is SVGAGI in the germline V gene. The CDR3 length is 18 residues. Unmatched junction bases numbered 15, after V lost 5 bases and J lost 1 base. The CDR3 sequence: CASSKHGGSTQGTDTQYF. DNA for the CDR3: TGTGCCAGCAGTAAACATGGCGGGAGTACCCAAGGCACAGATACGCAGTATTTT.

Turning to this clonotype: A much larger clone differs from this one at a single base, so this may be a read error. The rearrangement joins TRBV4-3 to TRBJ2-6; D not resolved. This CDR3 contains 18 residues. With 0 bases removed from V and 6 bases from J, the gap between germline ends came to 18 bases. Germline CDR1 and CDR2: LGHNA and YSLEER. The CDR3 DNA reads TGCGCCAGCAGCCAAGAGCACCGGGCGTCACTTGTGGCCAACGTCCTGACTTTC. Its translation: CASSQEHRASLVANVLTF.

This clonotype was counted many times. J is TRBJ1-1 and V is TRBV28, with a possible D match to TRBD1 (6 bases). The CDR3 sequence is 16 residues long. Germline V CDR1 and CDR2: MDHEN, SYDVKM. V was cut by 8 bases and J by 7 bases, with 26 bases left in between. The CDR3 sequence is CASGPLGGSVEGEAFF. The DNA of the CDR3 is TGTGCCAGCGGCCCCCTGGGGGGCTCGGTTGAGGGTGAAGCTTTCTTT.

The V and J genes are TRBV27 and TRBJ1-6; 8 bases align to TRBD1. Per germline, CDR1 MNHEY and CDR2 SMNVEV (reference sequence). The V gene end was trimmed by 6 bases and the J gene end by 5 bases; junction bases not matched to a gene: 0. This CDR3 contains 13 residues. The CDR3 DNA sequence: TGTGCCAGCAGGGGACAGGATAATTCACCCCTCCACTTT. It yields the protein CASRGQDNSPLHF.

This chain connects TRBV6-6 to TRBJ1-5; tentative D call: TRBD1 (5 bases). This CDR3 has 14 residues. V was shortened by 6 bases and J by 6 bases, with 15 bases between the two germline ends. CDR1 and CDR2 (germline): MNHNY, SVGAGI (reference sequence). The CDR3 sequence: CASSKSGLGQPQHF. The CDR3 DNA reads as TGTGCCAGCAGCAAGTCAGGGTTGGGTCAGCCCCAGCATTTT.

The rearrangement uses TRBV11-2 and TRBJ2-3; TRBD1 or TRBD2 may be the D gene (5 bases each). The CDR3 has 17 amino acids. Trimming took 4 bases from V and 6 from J, leaving 23 bases between them. Germline V gives CDR1 SGHAT, CDR2 FQNNGV. The CDR3 DNA reads as TGTGCCAGCAGCTCTCTACGTTCGGGGCGTGCAAAGGATACGCAGTATTTT. Translating gives CASSSLRSGRAKDTQYF. Filled out from reference TRBV11-2 and TRBJ2-3, the complete variable domain reads EAGVAQSPRYKIIEKRQSVAFWCNPISGHATLYWYQQILGQGPKLLIQFQNNGVVDDSQLPKDRFSAERLKGVDSTLKIQPAKLEDSAVYLCASSSLRSGRAKDTQYFGPGTRLTVL.

V and J are TRBV21-1 and TRBJ2-7; no check of the table's D call, TRBD1, against the DNA was made. TRBV21-1 represents a pseudogene. The CDR3 runs 20 residues. The CDR3 is CASSKALGQGLYLRTYEQYV. For the CDR3, the DNA is TGTGCCAGCAGCAAAGCGCTCGGACAGGGGCTTTATCTTAGGACCTACGAGCAGTACGTC.

The chain employs TRBV6-6 and TRBJ2-2; TRBD1 might be the D (6 bases). CDR3 length: 12 amino acids. Trimming left V 5 bases short and J 12 bases short, with 13 bases between. CDR1 and CDR2 (germline): MNHNY, SVGAGI (reference sequence). CDR3 sequence (DNA): TGTGCCAGCAGTAGTGGGACACTAAAGCTGTTTTTT. The encoded protein is CASSSGTLKLFF.

This clonotype was recorded only once. The chain is built from TRBV28 and TRBJ2-7, with 10 bases lining up with TRBD2. The CDR3 runs 15 residues. Germline CDR1 reads MDHEN; CDR2 reads SYDVKM. CDR3 protein: CASSRLAGLFGEQNV. CDR3 nucleotides: TGTGCCAGCAGTAGACTAGCGGGCTTGTTTGGGGAGCAGAACGTC.

This clonotype has ten or more counts. The rearrangement joins TRBV20-1 to TRBJ2-1; 9 bases line up with TRBD2. V trimming: 0 bases; J trimming: 6 bases; junction bases outside the gene matches: 18. CDR3 length equals 19 residues. The germline V gene encodes CDR1 DFQATT and CDR2 SNEGSKA (reference sequence). The CDR3 sequence is CSARDGNRMGAGGLNEQFF. CDR3 nucleotide sequence: TGCAGTGCTAGAGATGGGAACAGGATGGGAGCGGGAGGTCTCAATGAGCAGTTCTTC.

This clonotype was found many times. V is TRBV6-4 and J is TRBJ2-6; the D gene could be TRBD1 or TRBD2 (5 bases each). The CDR3 covers 15 residues. Germline CDR1 reads MRHNA; CDR2 reads SNTAGT. V dropped 6 bases and J dropped 2 bases, with 11 bases sitting between them. This CDR3 reads CASSRRGAGANVLTF. The CDR3 coding sequence is TGTGCCAGCAGCCGCCGAGGGGCTGGGGCCAACGTCCTGACTTTC.

This clonotype has ten or more counts. CDR3 sequence: CASSLSSDTQYF. The CDR3 DNA reads as TGTGCCAGCAGTTTATCATCCGATACGCAGTATTTT. The chain recombines TRBV27 with TRBJ2-3; D is ambiguous. V was pared by 0 bases and J by 6 bases, with 4 bases between. The CDR3 contains 12 residues. The germline CDR1 and CDR2 sequences are MNHEY and SMNVEV (reference sequence).

This chain links TRBV5-1 with TRBJ2-7; D may be TRBD1 (6 bases). The CDR3 is made up of 13 amino acids. V was shortened by 1 base and J by 8 bases, with 13 bases between the two germline ends. Per germline, CDR1 SGHRS and CDR2 YFSETQ. This CDR3 is CASSLQDSRKQYF. Written as DNA, the CDR3 is TGCGCCAGCAGCTTGCAGGACAGCCGTAAGCAGTACTTC. Complete variable domain (other parts from reference TRBV5-1 and TRBJ2-7): KAGVTQTPRYLIKTRGQQVTLSCSPISGHRSVSWYQQTPGQGLQFLFEYFSETQRNKGNFPGRFSGRQFSNSRSEMNVSTLELGDSALYLCASSLQDSRKQYFGPGTRLTVT.

This clonotype came up a few times. The chain joins TRBV2 to TRBJ2-4, with TRBD2 identical over 9 bases. CDR1 SNHLY and CDR2 FYNNEI come from the germline V gene. V lost 7 bases and J lost 6; bases outside the gene matches: 7. This CDR3 has 14 residues. CDR3 sequence reads: CASMRGTSINIQYF. The CDR3 nucleotides are TGTGCCAGCATGCGGGGGACTAGCATAAACATTCAGTACTTC.

This clonotype came up many times. The gene calls are TRBV5-6 and TRBJ1-2; the match to TRBD1 covers 8 bases. The germline CDR1 and CDR2 sequences are SGHDT and YYEEEE. V gave up 3 bases and J gave up 8 bases; unmatched junction bases: 12. The CDR3 runs to 15 residues. CDR3 in amino acids: CASSSSGRGPLGYTF. For the CDR3, the DNA is TGTGCCAGCAGCTCATCGGGCAGGGGGCCCTTGGGCTACACCTTC.